One and the same sample provided the 17 T cell receptor beta chains below, sequenced in a study of T-cell memory formation after mild COVID-19 (dated by TCRdb to about 2021). The library was obtained by 5' RACE. For sequencing, an Illumina NovaSeq 6000 was employed. The public sequencing data were trimmed at Q25 with fastp and processed into clonotypes with MiXCR by TCRdb, which kept only in-frame beta chains. Entries that share a CDR3 protein sequence are merged under the most common genes and DNA. This sample has some 330,000 distinct CDR3 sequences in its table, and under 25% of those were observed once. Clones ranked in the top ten supply 12% of the sample. The sample was PBMCs or a T cell subset sorted from them (not recorded which). The origin of the receptors is an adult woman who had mild COVID-19 (a few samples of this study predate the infection). The sample titles of this study are shuffled in the database, so cell type and time point are left out; the donor was told from shared clones.

This chain connects TRBV7-2 to TRBJ2-1, with D possibly TRBD1 on 5 matching bases. The V gene's germline CDR1 is SGHTA and CDR2 FQGNSA. V was trimmed by 4 bases and J by 5 bases, leaving 9 bases between them. The CDR3 totals 13 residues. DNA for the CDR3: TGTGCCAGCAGCTCGACAGTTAACAATGAGCAGTTCTTC. This codes for CASSSTVNNEQFF. Based on the CDR3 plus reference TRBV7-2 and TRBJ2-1, the full variable domain is GAGVSQSPSNKVTEKGKDVELRCDPISGHTALYWYRQSLGQGLEFLIYFQGNSAPDKSGLPSDRFSAERTGGSVSTLTIQRTQQEDSAVYLCASSSTVNNEQFFGPGTRLTVL.

This clonotype was picked up a small number of times. This chain links TRBV3-1 with TRBJ2-3; D remains unclear. Germline loops: CDR1 LGHDT, CDR2 YNNKEL (reference sequence). The ends were cut back, 2 bases at V and 0 bases at J, with 3 bases in the middle. The CDR3 runs to 13 residues. The CDR3 DNA sequence: TGTGCCAGCAGCCAATATAGCACAGATACGCAGTATTTT. It encodes CASSQYSTDTQYF.

This clonotype has just a few counts. This chain uses TRBV4-1 with TRBJ2-3; the D gene is possibly TRBD2 (6 bases). The V and J ends lost 1 base and 6 bases respectively, with 17 bases between them. Germline V gene data show CDR1 as MGHRA and CDR2 as YSYEKL. This CDR3 comprises 16 residues. The DNA for the CDR3 is TGCGCCAGCAGCCAAGCCGGGACTGGAGTATTGGATACGCAGTATTTT. It translates to CASSQAGTGVLDTQYF.

This clonotype was seen a single time. This chain links TRBV10-3 with TRBJ2-7; 12 bases line up with TRBD2. Trimming at V came to 6 bases and at J to 0 bases, leaving 6 bases not matched to a gene. The CDR3 has 16 residues. Germline values: CDR1 ENHRY, CDR2 SYGVKD. CDR3 protein: CAISGTSGLLSYEQYF. CDR3 sequence (DNA): TGTGCCATCAGCGGGACTAGCGGGCTTCTCTCCTACGAGCAGTACTTC.

This sequence joins TRBV18 and TRBJ2-3, with D hard to call. Germline assignment: CDR1 KGHSH and CDR2 LQKENI. V lost 6 bases, J lost 2 bases, and 15 bases lay in between. The CDR3 loop spans 15 amino acids. The CDR3 here is CASSRPPADTDTQYF. The CDR3 DNA reads TGTGCCAGCTCCAGGCCCCCAGCCGACACAGATACGCAGTATTTT.

This clonotype was seen a few times. The CDR3, as DNA: TGTGCCAGCAGCCGGGCAGGGGCCACTGAAGCTTTCTTT. This translates into CASSRAGATEAFF. The chain couples TRBV5-5 to TRBJ1-1; TRBD1 is a possible D gene (6 bases). The V and J ends lost 4 bases and 4 bases respectively, with 11 bases between them. The CDR3 has 13 residues. CDR1 and CDR2 (germline): SGHKS, YYEKEE (reference sequence). The variable domain in full, with the rest retrieved from reference TRBV5-5 and TRBJ1-1, is DAGVTQSPTHLIKTRGQQVTLRCSPISGHKSVSWYQQVLGQGPQFIFQYYEKEERGRGNFPDRFSARQFPNYSSELNVNALLLGDSALYLCASSRAGATEAFFGQGTRLTVV.

This clonotype was recorded a few times. This chain connects TRBV12-3 or TRBV12-4 to TRBJ2-3; 12 bases align to TRBD2. This CDR3 is built from 17 residues. The V and J ends lost 4 bases and 5 bases, in that order; junction bases with no gene match: 10. CDR3 protein: CASSSDLAGGPRDTQYF. The CDR3 DNA follows: TGTGCCAGCAGTTCCGACCTAGCGGGAGGGCCCAGAGATACGCAGTATTTT.

In this sample, this clonotype turned up a few times. The rearrangement uses TRBV5-1 and TRBJ2-3, with D possibly being TRBD1 or TRBD2 (5 bases each). CDR1 and CDR2 (germline): SGHRS, YFSETQ. CDR3 length: 15 amino acids. V was shortened by 5 bases and J by 1 base, with 14 bases between the two germline ends. The CDR3 loop reads CASRPGHEGTDTQYF. CDR3 bases: TGCGCCAGCAGACCGGGGCATGAGGGCACAGATACGCAGTATTTT.

This clonotype was counted only a few times. The V gene is TRBV7-3, the J gene TRBJ1-5; no reliable D call. The CDR3 consists of 13 residues. Germline V gene data show CDR1 as SGHTA and CDR2 as FQGTGA. Trimming shortened V by 2 bases and J by 4 bases, and 6 bases separated the two germline ends. The CDR3 region is CASSLQANQPQHF. The CDR3 DNA reads as TGTGCCAGCAGCTTACAGGCGAATCAGCCCCAGCATTTT.

This clonotype was counted only a few times. This chain uses TRBV7-9 with TRBJ2-1; 11 nucleotides agree with TRBD2. J gave up 8 bases and V 5 bases, and 8 bases lay outside the gene matches. Germline assignment: CDR1 SEHNR and CDR2 FQNEAQ (reference sequence). This CDR3 has 15 residues. CDR3 nucleotide sequence: TGTGCCAGCAGCAGGGGACTAGCGGACGGGGATGAGCAGTTCTTC. Translation: CASSRGLADGDEQFF.

To note about this clonotype: Given a much more abundant clone one base away, this may be a read error. The V gene is TRBV12-3 or TRBV12-4, the J gene TRBJ2-7; 10 bases line up with TRBD2. The CDR3 contains 16 residues. The CDR3 loop reads CDSSYILAGFSYEQYF. The CDR3 nucleotides read TGTGACAGCAGCTATATACTAGCGGGGTTTTCCTACGAGCAGTACTTC.

This chain links TRBV6-1 with TRBJ1-1; the D is unclear. The CDR3 is 13 amino acids. Trimming left V 4 bases short and J 1 base short, with 7 bases between. Germline assignment: CDR1 MNHNS and CDR2 SASEGT. The CDR3 here is CASSAPRNTEAFF. CDR3 DNA: TGTGCCAGCAGTGCCCCGAGGAACACTGAAGCTTTCTTT.

The table lists this clonotype with a few counts. This chain connects TRBV15 to TRBJ1-5, with D uncertain. Trimming took 1 base from V and 6 from J, leaving 19 bases between them. Germline V gene sequence: CDR1 LNHNV, CDR2 YYDKDF (reference sequence). This CDR3 has 17 amino acids. CDR3 in amino acids: CATSRARRVEVSQPQHF. The CDR3 DNA follows: TGTGCCACCAGCAGAGCCAGGAGGGTGGAGGTCAGTCAGCCCCAGCATTTT. Using reference TRBV15 and TRBJ1-5 for the parts outside the CDR3, the full variable domain is DAMVIQNPRYQVTQFGKPVTLSCSQTLNHNVMYWYQQKSSQAPKLLFHYYDKDFNNEADTPDNFQSRRPNTSFCFLDIRSPGLGDTAMYLCATSRARRVEVSQPQHFGDGTRLSIL.

Of note for this clonotype: The junction does not match germline at one end; this may be a read error. The chain joins TRBV12-3 or TRBV12-4 to TRBJ1-5, with 7 bases that match TRBD1. CDR3 size: 14 residues. The CDR3 region has the DNA TGTGCCAGCAGTTTTGAGACAGGGATTCAGCCCAAGCATTTT. As protein: CASSFETGIQPKHF.

This chain connects TRBV5-1 to TRBJ2-6, with TRBD1 matching over 9 bases. From germline, CDR1 is SGHRS and CDR2 YFSETQ. This CDR3 is built from 15 residues. V shed 6 bases and J 2 bases; nucleotides not matched to a gene: 3. CDR3 nucleotides: TGCGCCAGCAAGACAGGGGGGACTGGGGCCAACGTCCTGACTTTC. Its protein is CASKTGGTGANVLTF.

The rearrangement links TRBV7-8 to TRBJ2-5; D is ambiguous. The length of the CDR3 is 14 residues. The germline CDR1 and CDR2 sequences are SGHVS and FQNEAQ. V was pared by 5 bases and J by 5 bases, with 15 bases between. The CDR3 loop is CASSPSRPRETQYF. The DNA of the CDR3 is TGTGCCAGCAGCCCCTCACGGCCGCGGGAGACCCAGTACTTC.

J is TRBJ1-1 and V is TRBV2, with D uncertain. The CDR3 is 10 amino acids. In germline, CDR1 is SNHLY, CDR2 FYNNEI. The V end was cut by 7 bases, the J end by 11 bases, with 11 bases between. The CDR3: CASIQRSAFF. As DNA, the CDR3 is TGTGCCAGCATTCAAAGGAGCGCTTTCTTT.